This TCR beta chain was observed in a study of post-analysis software for immune sequencing data (dated by TCRdb to the mid-2010s). Context from the whole study: The recorded disease courses included relapsing-remitting, secondary progressive and progressive-relapsing multiple sclerosis, and some patients had no subtype annotation. Patient repertoires were compared against about a dozen previously published healthy control repertoires from donors aged 6 to 25 years. A subset of samples was prepared in parallel using single-end sample barcoding, then pooled and co-amplified after Illumina adapter ligation. The investigation overall reported the following: The multiple sclerosis patient group was slightly younger than the control group. Compared with controls, multiple sclerosis patients had significantly lower normalized Chao1 diversity, a finding suggesting substantial peripheral T-cell clonal expansion. About five TRBV segments, including TRBV5-6, TRBV5-1 and TRBV20-1, were significantly more frequent in patients than controls. Direct clustering with F measure showed strong co-clustering of samples prepared in the same batch, prompting a batch-effect correction.

Receptors were amplified or captured by PCR. These reads were obtained on an Illumina HiSeq 2500. To reduce PCR and sequencing biases, unique molecular identifiers were built into the TCR beta cDNA libraries. Approximately 500,000 cDNA molecules were obtained per 1 to 10 million input T cells, so each molecule approximated one T cell. Patient libraries were prepared and sequenced with the same protocol used for the earlier healthy control dataset. Samples belonging to the same batch were prepared together, multiplexed and sequenced on a shared HiSeq lane. In the source study's methods: Raw barcoded reads were processed with MIGEC, discarding single-read molecular identifier groups before consensus assembly and CDR3 extraction. VDJtools was used for post-analysis of the clonotype tables, with diversity normalized by down-sampling every dataset to the smallest sample size. In repertoire overlap clustering, CDR3 amino acid sequences, but not nucleotide sequences, were matched to correct batch-related cross-sample contamination. In-frame beta chains were kept once TCRdb had trimmed the public reads at Q25 with fastp and called clones with MiXCR. Each CDR3 protein appears once, grouped with its most common genes and DNA. TCRdb, rather than the study authors, made the V and J calls. The sample data list approximately 630,000 distinct CDR3 sequences, and about 60% of these were observed just once. The top ten constitute roughly 10% of the sample.

Notes on this clonotype: Its binding antigen is unknown. Base quality data are lacking; no much larger clone is found one base away.

To demonstrate the VDJtools post-analysis software, TCR beta repertoires were profiled from the peripheral blood of more than ten young patients with multiple sclerosis. Multiple sclerosis patients were children and adolescents aged roughly 6 to 17 years. At the junction V is shortened by 1 base and J by 6 bases, with 7 bases in between. The CDR3 runs 12 amino acids, cysteine and phenylalanine included. This entry keeps only the CDR3 DNA: 36 bases, framed from base 1. The germline V gene gives CDR1 as SGHRS and CDR2 as YFSETQ. The receptor was derived from a girl aged 2 to 10 with multiple sclerosis. The sequenced material came from blood. The chain couples TRBV5-1 to TRBJ1-2; no confident D gene assignment can be made. The CDR3 region reads CASSLYGDGYTF. The base sequence is TGCGCCAGCAGCTTGTACGGGGATGGCTACACCTTC.